The next 8 T cell receptor beta chains were all read from a single sample in a study of T-cell memory formation after mild COVID-19. TCRdb re-derived calls from the 5' RACE reads in MiXCR, one entry per CDR3 protein. Of approximately 250,000 distinct CDR3 sequences in the sample, over 15% were seen once. Specimen: PBMCs or a T cell subset sorted from them (not recorded which). Receptors were obtained from a man younger than 35 who had mild COVID-19 (a few samples of this study predate the infection). Cell type and time point are not known.

This clonotype has ten or more counts. The chain uses TRBV5-1 and TRBJ2-1, with D perhaps matching TRBD1 (5 bases). This CDR3 is 16 amino acids long. Trimming left V 0 bases short and J 6 bases short, with 16 bases between. CDR1 is SGHRS and CDR2 is YFSETQ in the germline V gene. The CDR3 reads CASSLASGREGNEQFF. CDR3 coding DNA: TGCGCCAGCAGCTTGGCCTCCGGCAGGGAAGGCAATGAGCAGTTCTTC.

J is TRBJ2-1 and V is TRBV20-1, with a weak D call TRBD1 (6 bases). Trimming took 0 bases from V and 1 from J, leaving 22 bases between them. In germline, CDR1 is DFQATT, CDR2 SNEGSKA (reference sequence). The CDR3 runs 19 residues. The CDR3 bases are TGCAGTGCTAGAGAACGCCCTGGCCCACGAGGGGGATCCTACAATGAGCAGTTCTTC. Protein sequence: CSARERPGPRGGSYNEQFF.

This clonotype has more than one count but fewer than ten. V is TRBV6-1 and J is TRBJ2-2; perhaps D is TRBD1 or TRBD2 (5 bases each). V lost 9 bases and J lost 7, with 18 bases in between. CDR1 and CDR2 (germline): MNHNS, SASEGT. The CDR3 is 14 residues long. This chain's CDR3 is CASGTEVLFGELFF. For the CDR3, the DNA is TGTGCCAGTGGGACCGAGGTTTTATTCGGGGAGCTGTTTTTT.

The rearrangement uses TRBV5-5 and TRBJ2-1, with D perhaps TRBD1 or TRBD2 (5 bases each). The CDR3 sequence is 17 residues long. The V gene's germline CDR1 is SGHKS and CDR2 YYEKEE (reference sequence). V shed 0 bases and J shed 0 bases, with 13 bases lying between them. The CDR3 DNA reads as TGTGCCAGCAGCTTGGTGGGGAAGGGGAGCTCCTACAATGAGCAGTTCTTC. Amino acid sequence: CASSLVGKGSSYNEQFF.

This clonotype was found a few times. The chain carries TRBV18 and TRBJ2-7; 10 bases line up with TRBD2. Germline V lookup: CDR1 KGHSH, CDR2 LQKENI. This CDR3 region has 14 residues. The V segment lost 5 bases and the J segment 1 base; nucleotides outside the gene matches: 2. Written as DNA, the CDR3 is TGTGCCAGCTCAGCTAGCGGGGGTTCCTACGAGCAGTACTTC. It encodes CASSASGGSYEQYF.

This clonotype was counted between two and nine times. J is TRBJ2-1 and V is TRBV9; TRBD2 aligns across 11 bases. Unmatched junction bases numbered 6, after V lost 0 bases and J lost 4 bases. The germline V gene has CDR1 SGDLS and CDR2 YYNGEE. CDR3 length: 17 amino acids. CDR3 residues: CASSVAGSSGGYNEQFF. In nucleotides, the CDR3 is TGTGCCAGCAGCGTAGCTGGGTCTAGCGGGGGGTACAATGAGCAGTTCTTC.

This clonotype has only a few counts. This chain uses TRBV7-8 with TRBJ2-7, with D possibly matching TRBD1 (5 bases). Germline CDR1 reads SGHVS; CDR2 reads FQNEAQ. Between the trimmed V and J ends, which lost 5 bases and 7 bases, there was a span of 15 bases. The CDR3 has 13 amino acids. The CDR3 region is CASSNSRVVEQYV. The CDR3 nucleotides read TGTGCCAGCAGCAATTCCAGGGTGGTGGAGCAGTACGTC.

This clonotype was seen more than once but under ten times. This chain links TRBV5-1 with TRBJ2-5; 10 nucleotides line up with TRBD1. This CDR3 is built from 12 residues. Losses at the gene ends were 4 bases for V and 7 bases for J; bases not matched to a gene: 1. Germline V gives CDR1 SGHRS, CDR2 YFSETQ. The CDR3, as DNA: TGCGCCAGCAGCGGGGACAGGGGGACCCAGTACTTC. This translates into CASSGDRGTQYF.